This T cell receptor beta chain was recorded in a study of cytomegalovirus exposure and HLA in healthy donors. Looked up from germline, CDR1 is SGDLS and CDR2 is YYNGEE. The CDR3 is 16 amino acids. V lost 0 bases, J lost 7 bases, and 7 bases stayed unmatched. Notes on this clone: Its cognate antigen is unknown.

PCR was performed using 60 Vbeta and 13 Jbeta primers. Generated by immunoSEQ multiplex PCR, the TCRdb table keeps only in-frame clones and is missing some. The sample lists roughly 50,000 clones, under 80% occurring once. Study-level findings and limits: What TCR beta sequences reportedly achieved was accurate prediction of HLA-A and HLA-B alleles in most subjects.

The chain uses TRBV9 and TRBJ1-1; 12 bases match TRBD1. The sample consisted of PBMCs. This clonotype originated in a man between 25 and 39 years old in good health and CMV-seropositive. The CDR3 nucleotides are TGTGCCAGCAGCGTAGCCCAGGGACAGGGGGCTGATGAAGCTTTCTTT. This translates into CASSVAQGQGADEAFF.